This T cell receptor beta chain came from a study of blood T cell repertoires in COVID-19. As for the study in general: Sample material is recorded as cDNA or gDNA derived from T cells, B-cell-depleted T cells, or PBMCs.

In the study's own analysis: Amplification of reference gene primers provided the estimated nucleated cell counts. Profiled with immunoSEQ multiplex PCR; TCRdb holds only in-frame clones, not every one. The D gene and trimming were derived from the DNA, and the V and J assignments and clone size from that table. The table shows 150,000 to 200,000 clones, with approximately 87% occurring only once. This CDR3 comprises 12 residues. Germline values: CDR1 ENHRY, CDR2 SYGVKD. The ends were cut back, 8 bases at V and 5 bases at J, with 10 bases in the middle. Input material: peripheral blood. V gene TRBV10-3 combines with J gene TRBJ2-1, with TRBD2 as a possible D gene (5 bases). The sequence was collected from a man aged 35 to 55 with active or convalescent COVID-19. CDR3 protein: CAIGERDNEQFF. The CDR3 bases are TGTGCCATCGGAGAGAGGGACAATGAGCAGTTCTTC.